Below, 27 T cell receptor beta chains from the same sample are listed, as sequenced in a study of shared clonotypes between healthy human individuals. Sequencing used immunoSEQ multiplex PCR; TCRdb keeps in-frame clones, though not all of them. Of 2 million to 2.5 million clones detected, about nine tenths appear once; the ten largest clones hold around 0.35%. Input material: naive CD4+ T cells from PBMCs. Subset defined: CD45RA+ positively selected. Receptor source: a man younger than 30 in good health. Some clones in this sample may be carry-over from other donors' samples.

Concerning this clone itself: This CDR3 is also generated by other DNA sequences in the sample. The chain links TRBV5-1 to TRBJ1-4; D not certain. Germline CDR1 reads SGHRS; CDR2 reads YFSETQ. V was clipped by 0 bases and J by 4 bases, with 7 bases between them. The CDR3 covers 14 residues. The CDR3, as DNA: TGCGCCAGCAGCTTGGTGGGCGGTAATGAAAAACTGTTTTTT. This codes for CASSLVGGNEKLFF. The variable domain in full, with the rest retrieved from reference TRBV5-1 and TRBJ1-4, is KAGVTQTPRYLIKTRGQQVTLSCSPISGHRSVSWYQQTPGQGLQFLFEYFSETQRNKGNFPGRFSGRQFSNSRSEMNVSTLELGDSALYLCASSLVGGNEKLFFGSGTQLSVL.

V gene TRBV27 combines with J gene TRBJ1-2; TRBD1 agrees at 10 bases. V dropped 3 bases and J dropped 3; count of bases not matched to a gene: 4. This CDR3 has 15 amino acids. Germline-derived CDR1 and CDR2 are MNHEY and SMNVEV (reference sequence). Here the CDR3 DNA reads TGTGCCAGCAGTTTCCTGGGACAGGGGTACTATGGCTACACCTTC. This translates into CASSFLGQGYYGYTF.

V and J are TRBV19 and TRBJ1-5; TRBD1 matches at 10 bases. Germline assignment: CDR1 LNHDA and CDR2 SQIVND (reference sequence). The CDR3 has 17 residues. The trim removed 5 bases at V and 2 bases at J, leaving 9 bases unmatched. The CDR3: CASSYRDRGWGNQPQHF. The CDR3, as DNA: TGTGCCAGTAGTTACCGGGACAGGGGCTGGGGCAATCAGCCCCAGCATTTT.

The V gene is TRBV10-3, the J gene TRBJ2-1; unclear D gene. CDR3 length: 14 residues. CDR1 and CDR2 (germline): ENHRY, SYGVKD. V was pared by 7 bases and J by 0 bases, with 10 bases between. The chain's CDR3 is CAIMERSSYNEQFF. The CDR3 region has the DNA TGTGCCATCATGGAGCGAAGCTCCTACAATGAGCAGTTCTTC.

The rearrangement joins TRBV7-8 to TRBJ1-1; D is uncertain. V was clipped by 1 base and J by 12 bases, with 9 bases between them. Germline V gives CDR1 SGHVS, CDR2 FQNEAQ. The CDR3 length is 11 residues. DNA for the CDR3: TGTGCCAGCAGCTTAGAGGAGATTACTTTCTTT. This gives the protein CASSLEEITFF.

J is TRBJ2-5 and V is TRBV9; D not resolved. V was shortened by 1 base and J by 5 bases, with 9 bases between the two germline ends. Per the germline V gene, CDR1 is SGDLS and CDR2 is YYNGEE. CDR3 size: 13 residues. The CDR3 nucleotides are TGTGCCAGCAGCGTATCGGGCACGGAGACCCAGTACTTC. Translating it yields CASSVSGTETQYF.

In its sample, this clone was seen once. V is TRBV30 and J is TRBJ1-2; tentatively, D is TRBD1 (5 bases). The germline V and J ends were trimmed by 6 bases and 8 bases, with 13 bases remaining between them. CDR1 is GTSNPN and CDR2 is SVGIG in the germline V gene (reference sequence). The CDR3 has 11 amino acids. The DNA for the CDR3 is TGTGCCTGCAAGTTGGGGCTCGGCTACACCTTC. Encoded protein: CACKLGLGYTF.

The chain recombines TRBV7-3 with TRBJ2-3; possibly TRBD2 for D (5 bases). Germline CDR1 SGHTA, CDR2 FQGTGA. V was shortened by 4 bases and J by 3 bases, with 17 bases between the two germline ends. The CDR3 has 16 residues. This CDR3 is CASSYGFVGGTDTQYF. For the CDR3, the DNA is TGTGCCAGCAGCTACGGGTTCGTAGGCGGGACAGATACGCAGTATTTT.

The rearrangement joins TRBV6-6 to TRBJ2-7; D unresolved. CDR1 MNHNY and CDR2 SVGAGI come from the germline V gene (reference sequence). V lost 7 bases and J lost 1, with 14 bases in between. This CDR3 has 14 amino acids. The CDR3 DNA follows: TGTGCCAGCATCCGGGCGGCCCAGTCCTACGAGCAGTACTTC. Its protein is CASIRAAQSYEQYF.

This clone occurred once. The genes are TRBV9 and TRBJ1-4, with TRBD1 matching 9 bases. Losses at the gene ends were 3 bases for V and 8 bases for J; bases not matched to a gene: 5. CDR1 is SGDLS, CDR2 YYNGEE, per germline. The CDR3 contains 14 residues. The CDR3 here is CASSAGQGEEKLFF. The DNA for the CDR3 is TGTGCCAGCAGCGCGGGACAGGGAGAAGAAAAACTGTTTTTT.

This sequence joins TRBV6-1 and TRBJ1-3; 9 bases are a match to TRBD1. V lost 7 bases to trimming and J lost 2 bases; unmatched junction nucleotides: 3. CDR3 size: 14 residues. Germline CDR1 is MNHNS and CDR2 is SASEGT. The chain's CDR3 is CASTGTGPGNTIYF. Written as DNA, the CDR3 is TGTGCCAGCACCGGGACAGGGCCTGGAAACACCATATATTTT.

The chain combines TRBV28 with TRBJ1-4; TRBD1 aligns across 7 bases. This CDR3 has 16 amino acids. CDR1 MDHEN and CDR2 SYDVKM come from the germline V gene. V was clipped by 3 bases and J by 6 bases; unmatched bases: 10. CDR3 bases: TGTGCCAGCAGTTTTCTCGTGGGAGACAGGGATGAAAAACTGTTTTTT. Translating it yields CASSFLVGDRDEKLFF.

V is TRBV6-1 and J is TRBJ2-1; D unclear. V shed 6 bases and J shed 0 bases, with 9 bases lying between them. Germline-derived CDR1 and CDR2 are MNHNS and SASEGT. The CDR3 loop spans 14 amino acids. Here the CDR3 reads CASRVARSYNEQFF. DNA of the CDR3: TGTGCCAGCAGGGTCGCTCGCTCCTACAATGAGCAGTTCTTC.

The chain combines TRBV15 with TRBJ1-1, with D possibly TRBD1 on 5 matching bases. CDR1 and CDR2 (germline): LNHNV, YYDKDF (reference sequence). Trimming removed 3 bases from V and 1 base from J, with 12 bases in between. This CDR3 comprises 15 residues. CDR3 bases: TGTGCCACCAGCAGGCCAGGGTGGGGGAACACTGAAGCTTTCTTT. It yields the protein CATSRPGWGNTEAFF.

The rearrangement links TRBV15 to TRBJ2-5; D possibly uses TRBD1 or TRBD2 (5 bases each). CDR3 length: 13 amino acids. Trimming left V 1 base short and J 9 bases short, with 12 bases between. Germline assignment: CDR1 LNHNV and CDR2 YYDKDF (reference sequence). DNA for the CDR3: TGTGCCACCAGCAGAGTAGCAGGGAGTGCCCAGTACTTC. Amino acids: CATSRVAGSAQYF.

The rearrangement links TRBV7-9 to TRBJ2-2; 12 bases fit TRBD1. CDR1 and CDR2 (germline): SEHNR, FQNEAQ (reference sequence). V lost 6 bases to trimming and J lost 6 bases; unmatched junction nucleotides: 8. This CDR3 is 16 amino acids long. The CDR3 loop is CASRTGQGALAGELFF. The CDR3 DNA follows: TGTGCCAGCAGAACGGGACAGGGGGCCTTAGCCGGGGAGCTGTTTTTT.

V is TRBV10-2 and J is TRBJ1-2, with 8 bases fitting TRBD1. The CDR3 totals 14 residues. The germline V gene has CDR1 WSHSY and CDR2 SAAADI. The J segment lost 7 bases and the V segment lost 8 bases, leaving 12 bases of the junction unmatched. CDR3 residues: CASHLGAGGIGYTF. For the CDR3, the DNA is TGCGCCAGCCATTTGGGGGCAGGGGGCATTGGCTACACCTTC.

V is TRBV13 and J is TRBJ2-6, with D perhaps given as TRBD1 or TRBD2 (5 bases each). Per germline, CDR1 PRHDT and CDR2 FYEKMQ (reference sequence). The CDR3 extends over 18 amino acids. The germline V and J ends were trimmed by 0 bases and 2 bases, with 14 bases remaining between them. In nucleotides, the CDR3 is TGTGCCAGCAGCTTAGGCCGAGTTGTGGGGGCTGGGGCCAACGTCCTGACTTTC. Translating it yields CASSLGRVVGAGANVLTF.

J is TRBJ2-1 and V is TRBV28; the match to TRBD2 covers 10 bases. This CDR3 contains 15 residues. The germline CDR1 and CDR2 sequences are MDHEN and SYDVKM. The V gene end was trimmed by 4 bases and the J gene end by 3 bases; junction bases not matched to a gene: 3. CDR3 bases: TGTGCCAGCAGTTCGGGACTAGCGTACTACAATGAGCAGTTCTTC. Residues: CASSSGLAYYNEQFF.

This rearrangement joins TRBV18 to TRBJ1-2, with D unclear. The germline CDR1 and CDR2 sequences are KGHSH and LQKENI. V lost 3 bases to trimming and J lost 4 bases, with 3 bases between them. The CDR3 runs 11 residues. The CDR3 protein is CASSPIYGYTF. CDR3 nucleotides: TGTGCCAGCTCACCGATCTATGGCTACACCTTC. Full variable domain (missing parts from reference TRBV18 and TRBJ1-2): NAGVMQNPRHLVRRRGQEARLRCSPMKGHSHVYWYRQLPEEGLKFMVYLQKENIIDESGMPKERFSAEFPKEGPSILRIQQVVRGDSAAYFCASSPIYGYTFGSGTRLTVV.

There are a few counts of this clone. This chain joins TRBV7-9 and TRBJ1-1, with a weak D call TRBD1 (5 bases). In germline, CDR1 is SEHNR, CDR2 FQNEAQ (reference sequence). V shed 5 bases and J shed 1 base, with 14 bases lying between them. The CDR3 is 15 residues long. DNA of the CDR3: TGTGCCAGCAGCCGGGGGGGAGACGCGAACACTGAAGCTTTCTTT. Protein sequence: CASSRGGDANTEAFF.

The chain carries TRBV18 and TRBJ2-7; D is ambiguous. The germline V gene encodes CDR1 KGHSH and CDR2 LQKENI. V was pared by 3 bases and J by 6 bases, with 15 bases between. This CDR3 region has 14 residues. Here the CDR3 reads CASSPQAPGGEQYF. CDR3 DNA sequence: TGTGCCAGCTCACCCCAGGCACCAGGTGGCGAGCAGTACTTC.

This clone was observed once. The identical CDR3 is also encoded by other nucleotide sequences in the sample. The genes are TRBV28 and TRBJ1-3; D gene uncertain. The CDR3 is 11 residues long. V shed 6 bases and J shed 4 bases, with 4 bases lying between them. Per germline, CDR1 MDHEN and CDR2 SYDVKM. The CDR3 reads CASSSGNTIYF. The CDR3 nucleotides read TGTGCCAGCAGCTCCGGAAACACCATATATTTT.

This chain connects TRBV7-9 to TRBJ2-7; D remains ambiguous. Germline values: CDR1 SEHNR, CDR2 FQNEAQ (reference sequence). The CDR3 sequence is 14 residues long. Trimming stripped 2 bases from V and 7 bases from J, with 15 bases between. CDR3 region: CASSLLVSSAEQYF. The CDR3 bases are TGTGCCAGCAGCTTACTAGTCTCGTCCGCTGAGCAGTACTTC.

This chain links TRBV4-3 with TRBJ2-5; 11 bases fit TRBD2. The CDR3 extends over 16 amino acids. With 1 base clipped from V and 1 base from J, the junction kept 2 bases outside the gene matches. Germline V gives CDR1 LGHNA, CDR2 YSLEER. The CDR3 is CASSQGLAGIQETQYF. CDR3 nucleotides: TGCGCCAGCAGCCAAGGACTAGCGGGAATCCAAGAGACCCAGTACTTC.

The chain recombines TRBV5-4 with TRBJ2-2; 7 positions match TRBD2. The junction had 13 bases not matched to a gene; V was cut back by 4 bases and J by 4 bases. The CDR3 runs 17 residues. Germline lookup yields CDR1 SGHNT and CDR2 YYREEE (reference sequence). The CDR3 DNA reads TGTGCCAGCAGCCCGGTGGCGGGAGCGGCCGGCACCGGGGAGCTGTTTTTT. It is translated as CASSPVAGAAGTGELFF.

DNA for the CDR3: TGTGCCATCAGTGAAAACAGGGTCGACGGCTACACCTTC. Translated: CAISENRVDGYTF. V usage is TRBV10-3 and J usage is TRBJ1-2; maybe TRBD1 (6 bases). The germline gives CDR1 ENHRY, CDR2 SYGVKD. V was pared by 3 bases and J by 8 bases, with 13 bases between. This CDR3 is built from 13 residues.